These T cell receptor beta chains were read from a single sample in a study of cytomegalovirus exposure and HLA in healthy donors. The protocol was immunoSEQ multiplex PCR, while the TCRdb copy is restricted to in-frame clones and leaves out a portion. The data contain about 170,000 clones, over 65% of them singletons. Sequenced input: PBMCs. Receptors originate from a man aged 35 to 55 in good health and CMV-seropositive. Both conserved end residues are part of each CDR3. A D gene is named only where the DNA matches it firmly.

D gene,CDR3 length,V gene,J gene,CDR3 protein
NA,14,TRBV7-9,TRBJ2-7,CASSSYLLSYEQYF
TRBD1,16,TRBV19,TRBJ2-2,CASSSYGTGLTGELFF
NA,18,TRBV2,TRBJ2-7,CASSPSLIRQDGSYEQYF
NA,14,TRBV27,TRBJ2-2,CASSLYMNTGELFF
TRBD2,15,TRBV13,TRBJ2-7,CASSLRGGYTYEQYF
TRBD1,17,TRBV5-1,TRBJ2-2,CASSLDLQGQGTGELFF
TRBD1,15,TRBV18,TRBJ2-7,CASSPGTGLRDEQYF
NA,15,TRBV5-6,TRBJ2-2,CASSFRGSMPGELFF
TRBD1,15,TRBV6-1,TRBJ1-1,CATHPTGGASTEAFF
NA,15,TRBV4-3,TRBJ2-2,CASSQVGGNTGELFF
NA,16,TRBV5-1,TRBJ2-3,CASSLAGGLYTDTQYF
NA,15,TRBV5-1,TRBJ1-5,CASSLDGGGNQPQHF
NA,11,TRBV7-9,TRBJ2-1,CASSGPTGPFF
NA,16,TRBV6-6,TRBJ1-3,CASSPRGVMAGNTIYF
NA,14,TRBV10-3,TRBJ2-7,CAISDVRSSYEQYF
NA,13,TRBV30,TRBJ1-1,CAWSPGTFTEAFF
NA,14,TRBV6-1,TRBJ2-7,CASSEGPSDYEQYF
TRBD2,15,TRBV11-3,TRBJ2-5,CASSLGGGFQETQYF
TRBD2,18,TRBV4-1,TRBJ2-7,CASSQEGPRAGGWYEQYF
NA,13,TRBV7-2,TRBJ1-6,CASSIAGRSPLHF
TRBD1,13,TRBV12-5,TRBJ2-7,CASGLGQGYEQYF
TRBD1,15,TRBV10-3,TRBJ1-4,CAISLRQGTNEKLFF
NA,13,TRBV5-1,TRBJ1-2,CASSERVNYGYTF
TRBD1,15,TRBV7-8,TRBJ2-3,CASSANRGRRDTQYF
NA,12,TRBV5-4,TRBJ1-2,CASSLPAGGYTF
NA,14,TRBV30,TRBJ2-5,CAWRVQGPRETQYF
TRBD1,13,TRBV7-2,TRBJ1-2,CASSRQGNYGYTF
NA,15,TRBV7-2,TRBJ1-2,CASIQTDLPNYGYTF
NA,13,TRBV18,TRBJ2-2,CASSPVQGGELFF
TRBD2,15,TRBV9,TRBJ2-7,CASSVGAGGAYEQYF
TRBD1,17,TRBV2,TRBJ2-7,CASSQTLRDRITYEQYF
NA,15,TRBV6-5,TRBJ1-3,CASSLTWAAGNTIYF
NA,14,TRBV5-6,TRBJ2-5,CASSLEGVRETQYF
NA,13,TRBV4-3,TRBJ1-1,CASSQDSKSGAFF
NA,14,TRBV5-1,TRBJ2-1,CASSSYGQPTEQFF
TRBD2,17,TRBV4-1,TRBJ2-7,CASSQDSLLAGGCEQYF
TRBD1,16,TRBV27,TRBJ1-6,CASSLSQGALLSPLHF
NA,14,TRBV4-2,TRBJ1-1,CASSQDRVADEAFF
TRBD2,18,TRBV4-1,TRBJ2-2,CASSQVVRLAGGHGELFF
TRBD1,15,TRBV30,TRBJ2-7,CAWRKRQGVGYEQYF
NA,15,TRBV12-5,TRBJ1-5,CASALTGGYNQPQHF
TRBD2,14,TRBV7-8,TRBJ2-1,CASSLGGGDNEQFF
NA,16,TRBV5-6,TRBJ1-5,CASSLGTTTSNQPQHF
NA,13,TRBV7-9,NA,CASWSGNPYEQYF
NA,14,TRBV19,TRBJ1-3,CASSIQGPGNTIYF
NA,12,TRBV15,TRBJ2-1,CATSRRAGEQFF
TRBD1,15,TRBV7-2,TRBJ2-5,CASSQTTGQGGTQYF
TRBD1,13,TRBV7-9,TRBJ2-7,CASSLPTGREQYF
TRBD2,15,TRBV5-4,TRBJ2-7,CASSHSGGASYEQYF
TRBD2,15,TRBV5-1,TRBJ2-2,CASSSAGVDTGELFF
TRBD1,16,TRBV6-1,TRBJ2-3,CASSASGDRAKDTQYF
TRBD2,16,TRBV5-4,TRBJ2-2,CASSRARGGLTGELFF
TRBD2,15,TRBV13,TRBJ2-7,CASSWRAGGLYEQYF
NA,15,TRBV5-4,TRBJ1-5,CASSLIYRLNQPQHF